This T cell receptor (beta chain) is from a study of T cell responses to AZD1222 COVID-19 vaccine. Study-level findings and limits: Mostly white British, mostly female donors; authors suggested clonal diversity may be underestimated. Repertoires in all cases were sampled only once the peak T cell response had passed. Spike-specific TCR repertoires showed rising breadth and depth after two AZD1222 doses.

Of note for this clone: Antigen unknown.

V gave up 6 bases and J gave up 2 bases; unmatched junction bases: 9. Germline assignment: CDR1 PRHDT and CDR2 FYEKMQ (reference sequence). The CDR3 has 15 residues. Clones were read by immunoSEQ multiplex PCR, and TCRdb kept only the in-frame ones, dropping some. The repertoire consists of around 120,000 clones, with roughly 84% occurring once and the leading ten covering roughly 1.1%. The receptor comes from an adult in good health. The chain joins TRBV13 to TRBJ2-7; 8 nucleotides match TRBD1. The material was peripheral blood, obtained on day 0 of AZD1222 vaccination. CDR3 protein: CASSNRDRSPYEQYF. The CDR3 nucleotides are TGTGCCAGCAGTAACCGGGACAGGAGTCCCTACGAGCAGTACTTC. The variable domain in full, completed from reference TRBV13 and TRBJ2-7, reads AAGVIQSPRHLIKEKRETATLKCYPIPRHDTVYWYQQGPGQDPQFLISFYEKMQSDKGSIPDRFSAQQFSDYHSELNMSSLELGDSALYFCASSNRDRSPYEQYFGPGTRLTVT.